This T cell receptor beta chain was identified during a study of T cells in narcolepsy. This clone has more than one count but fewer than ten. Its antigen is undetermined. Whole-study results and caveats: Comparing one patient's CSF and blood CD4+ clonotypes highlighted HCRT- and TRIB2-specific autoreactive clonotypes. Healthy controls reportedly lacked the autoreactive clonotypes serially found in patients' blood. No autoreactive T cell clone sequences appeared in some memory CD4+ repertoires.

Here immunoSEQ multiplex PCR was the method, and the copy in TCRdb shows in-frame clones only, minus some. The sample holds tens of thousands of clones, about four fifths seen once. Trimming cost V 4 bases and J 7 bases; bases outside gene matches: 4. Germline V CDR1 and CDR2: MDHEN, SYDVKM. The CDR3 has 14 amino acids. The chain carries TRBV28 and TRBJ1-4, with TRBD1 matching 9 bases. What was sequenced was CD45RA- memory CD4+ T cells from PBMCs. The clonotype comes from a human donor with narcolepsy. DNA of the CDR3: TGTGCCAGCAGTTCGGGACAGGGTGGTGAAAAACTGTTTTTT. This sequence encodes CASSSGQGGEKLFF.